These 8 T cell receptor beta chains share one sample of origin, sequenced in a study of T cell changes during pregnancy in multiple sclerosis. Data came from immunoSEQ multiplex PCR; TCRdb stores just in-frame clones and leaves some out. The sample lists roughly 30,000 clones, just over 85% occurring once. The sequencing used CD4+ T cells from peripheral blood mononuclear cells, collected in the first trimester of pregnancy. Receptors were obtained from a female donor in good health, enrolled as a control in a pregnancy study.

This chain uses TRBV7-2 with TRBJ2-5, with 15 bases matching TRBD2. V was pared by 1 base and J by 0 bases, with 6 bases of the junction left unmatched. CDR1 is SGHTA, CDR2 FQGNSA, per germline. The CDR3 spans 19 residues. The chain's CDR3 is CASSLGGLAGGLYQETQYF. Here the CDR3 DNA reads TGTGCCAGCAGCTTAGGGGGACTAGCGGGGGGATTGTACCAAGAGACCCAGTACTTC.

The chain joins TRBV21-1 to TRBJ2-7; the DNA was not used to check the table's D call, TRBD2. TRBV21-1 is labeled a pseudogene. This CDR3 comprises 17 residues. CDR3: CASSNRVPAGTGNEQYF. The CDR3 DNA sequence: TGTGCCAGCAGCAACCGGGTTCCGGCCGGCACTGGTAACGAGCAGTACTTC.

This clone was picked up one time. This chain joins TRBV19 and TRBJ2-3; no clear D gene. Trimming removed 2 bases from V and 0 bases from J, with 12 bases in between. Germline CDR1 is LNHDA and CDR2 is SQIVND (reference sequence). This CDR3 contains 16 residues. The CDR3, as DNA: TGTGCCAGTAGTATATTCGCAAGAACTAGCACAGATACGCAGTATTTT. Protein: CASSIFARTSTDTQYF.

This chain links TRBV19 with TRBJ1-5, with D uncertain. Trimming shortened V by 0 bases and J by 2 bases, and 14 bases separated the two germline ends. Germline CDR1 and CDR2: LNHDA and SQIVND (reference sequence). There are 17 residues in the CDR3. The CDR3 bases are TGTGCCAGTAGTATAGATCTACTACGGCGTGGCAATCAGCCCCAGCATTTT. This translates into CASSIDLLRRGNQPQHF.

J is TRBJ2-6 and V is TRBV9, with a possible D match to TRBD1 (5 bases). In germline, CDR1 is SGDLS, CDR2 YYNGEE. The ends were cut back, 4 bases at V and 0 bases at J, with 17 bases in the middle. The CDR3 is 18 amino acids. DNA of the CDR3: TGTGCCAGCAGCCCCCAGGGTTACAGAACCTCTGGGGCCAACGTCCTGACTTTC. Protein sequence: CASSPQGYRTSGANVLTF.

CDR3 protein: CASGGGSLSYEQYF. CDR3 sequence (DNA): TGTGCCAGCGGCGGTGGCAGCCTATCCTACGAGCAGTACTTC. The chain couples TRBV6-5 to TRBJ2-7; D is ambiguous. Germline CDR1 reads MNHEY; CDR2 reads SVGAGI. This CDR3 region has 14 residues. Trimming pared 8 bases from V and 1 base from J, leaving 15 bases between.

The chain employs TRBV7-3 and TRBJ2-7; D is possibly TRBD1 (5 bases). Germline values: CDR1 SGHTA, CDR2 FQGTGA. This CDR3 has 15 residues. Deletions cut 2 bases from V and 4 bases from J, with 15 bases between. CDR3 sequence (DNA): TGTGCCAGCAGCTTAGGGCAGGGTTTGAGTTACGAGCAGTACTTC. Its protein is CASSLGQGLSYEQYF. Using reference TRBV7-3 and TRBJ2-7 for the parts outside the CDR3, the full variable domain is GAGVSQTPSNKVTEKGKYVELRCDPISGHTALYWYRQSLGQGPEFLIYFQGTGAADDSGLPNDRFFAVRPEGSVSTLKIQRTERGDSAVYLCASSLGQGLSYEQYFGPGTRLTVT.

The chain couples TRBV25-1 to TRBJ1-4, with D unresolved. Trimming pared 2 bases from V and 7 bases from J, leaving 14 bases between. The germline CDR1 and CDR2 sequences are MGHDK and SYGVNS. This CDR3 has 15 amino acids. In DNA, the CDR3 is TGTGCCAGCAGTGAACTGTTAACATTTGGTGAAAAACTGTTTTTT. It is translated as CASSELLTFGEKLFF.